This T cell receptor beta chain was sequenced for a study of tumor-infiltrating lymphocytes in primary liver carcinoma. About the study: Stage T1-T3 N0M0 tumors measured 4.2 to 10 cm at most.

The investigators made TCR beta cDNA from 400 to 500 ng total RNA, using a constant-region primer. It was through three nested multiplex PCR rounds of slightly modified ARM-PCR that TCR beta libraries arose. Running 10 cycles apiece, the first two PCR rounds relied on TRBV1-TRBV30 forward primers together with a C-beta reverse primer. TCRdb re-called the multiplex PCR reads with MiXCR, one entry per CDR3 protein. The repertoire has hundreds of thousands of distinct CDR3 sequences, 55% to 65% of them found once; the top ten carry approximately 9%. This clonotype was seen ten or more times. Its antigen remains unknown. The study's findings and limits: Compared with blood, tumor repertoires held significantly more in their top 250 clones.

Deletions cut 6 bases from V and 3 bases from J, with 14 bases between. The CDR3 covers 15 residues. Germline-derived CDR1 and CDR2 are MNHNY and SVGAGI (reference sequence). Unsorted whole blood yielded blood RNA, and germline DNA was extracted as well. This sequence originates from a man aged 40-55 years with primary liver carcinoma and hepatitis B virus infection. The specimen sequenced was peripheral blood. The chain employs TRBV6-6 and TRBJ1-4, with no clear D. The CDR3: CASRTRLGANEKLFF. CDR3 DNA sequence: TGTGCCAGCAGGACACGGCTCGGGGCTAATGAAAAACTGTTTTTT.